Following are 27 T cell receptor beta chains from one sample sequenced in a study of T cells after yellow fever vaccination. TCRdb reanalysed the 5' RACE reads using MiXCR and keeps one entry per CDR3 protein. The sample shows around 500,000 distinct CDR3 sequences, 21% of them seen only once. Source: PBMCs, taken approximately 22 days after the first yellow fever vaccination. The source of these receptors is a man between 18 and 35 years old who received the YFV17D yellow fever vaccine.

This clonotype showed up many times. The chain employs TRBV11-2 and TRBJ1-6; TRBD1 matches 8 bases. In germline, CDR1 is SGHAT, CDR2 FQNNGV. The trim removed 7 bases at V and 10 bases at J, leaving 15 bases unmatched. CDR3 length: 16 residues. CDR3 residues: CASTPEGQGGLSPLHF. The CDR3 nucleotides are TGTGCCAGCACCCCGGAAGGACAGGGAGGACTCTCACCCCTCCACTTT.

The J gene is TRBJ2-5, the V gene TRBV27, with 10 nucleotides matching TRBD2. The CDR3 has 15 amino acids. V trimming: 4 bases; J trimming: 2 bases; junction bases outside the gene matches: 4. Looked up from germline, CDR1 is MNHEY and CDR2 is SMNVEV (reference sequence). DNA for the CDR3: TGTGCCAGCAGTTCGGGACTAGCGAGACAAGAGACCCAGTACTTC. Residues: CASSSGLARQETQYF.

The chain links TRBV27 to TRBJ1-5, with D perhaps TRBD1 (5 bases). This CDR3 contains 15 residues. CDR1 and CDR2 (germline): MNHEY, SMNVEV (reference sequence). V was clipped by 3 bases and J by 2 bases, with 11 bases between them. CDR3 coding DNA: TGTGCCAGCAGTTTCGAGACAGCGGGCAATCAGCCCCAGCATTTT. It encodes CASSFETAGNQPQHF.

This clonotype has only a few counts. The V and J genes are TRBV28 and TRBJ2-7; no clear D. CDR1 is MDHEN, CDR2 SYDVKM, per germline. Trimming shortened V by 4 bases and J by 2 bases, and 6 bases separated the two germline ends. This CDR3 comprises 12 residues. The CDR3 reads CASSSSAYEQYV. The CDR3 DNA reads as TGTGCCAGCAGTTCGTCAGCCTACGAGCAGTACGTC.

The V call is TRBV4-1, the J call TRBJ2-4, with TRBD2 identical over 16 bases. CDR3 length: 20 residues. The germline V gene encodes CDR1 MGHRA and CDR2 YSYEKL. With 6 bases clipped from V and 0 bases from J, the junction kept 11 bases outside the gene matches. The DNA of the CDR3 is TGCGCCAGCAGACTATTTACCGGGACTAGCGGGGGGGTAGCCAAAAACATTCAGTACTTC. Translating gives CASRLFTGTSGGVAKNIQYF.

The chain is built from TRBV20-1 and TRBJ2-1; tentatively, D is TRBD1 or TRBD2 (5 bases each). Germline V lookup: CDR1 DFQATT, CDR2 SNEGSKA (reference sequence). V lost 3 bases, J lost 2 bases, and 14 bases lay in between. CDR3 length: 15 amino acids. The CDR3 nucleotides read TGCAGTGCTAGGAAATCCGGGACGGCCTACAATGAGCAGTTCTTC. This codes for CSARKSGTAYNEQFF.

This clonotype was counted a few times. The CDR3 nucleotides are TGTGCCTGGGCAGAACCGTTCAACTATGGCTACACCTTC. This translates into CAWAEPFNYGYTF. J is TRBJ1-2 and V is TRBV30, with no clear D. Germline values: CDR1 GTSNPN, CDR2 SVGIG (reference sequence). V lost 5 bases and J lost 2, with 12 bases in between. This CDR3 contains 13 residues.

This clonotype was seen a handful of times. The chain recombines TRBV20-1 with TRBJ2-1, with 8 bases lining up with TRBD2. CDR3 length equals 13 residues. Trimming took 0 bases from V and 10 from J; bases not matched to a gene: 5. CDR1 DFQATT and CDR2 SNEGSKA come from the germline V gene (reference sequence). The CDR3 reads CSAREGTSHEQFF. CDR3 DNA sequence: TGCAGTGCTAGAGAGGGGACTAGTCACGAGCAGTTCTTC.

This clonotype was detected only a few times. This chain connects TRBV10-3 to TRBJ1-3; no clear D gene. CDR1 and CDR2 (germline): ENHRY, SYGVKD. This CDR3 has 14 residues. The V end was cut by 6 bases, the J end by 0 bases, with 9 bases between. The CDR3 DNA reads as TGTGCCATCAGGCGGCAGATCTCTGGAAACACCATATATTTT. As protein: CAIRRQISGNTIYF.

This clonotype occurred a few times. CDR3 coding DNA: TGTGCCAGCAGCGTAGATGCAGGGAGAAGCTACGAGCAGTACTTC. It is translated as CASSVDAGRSYEQYF. This chain uses TRBV9 with TRBJ2-7; D tentatively fits TRBD1 or TRBD2 (5 bases each). This CDR3 contains 15 residues. Germline CDR1 SGDLS, CDR2 YYNGEE. Deletions cut 0 bases from V and 3 bases from J, with 13 bases between. Together with reference TRBV9 and TRBJ2-7, the CDR3 gives the full variable domain: DSGVTQTPKHLITATGQRVTLRCSPRSGDLSVYWYQQSLDQGLQFLIQYYNGEERAKGNILERFSAQQFPDLHSELNLSSLELGDSALYFCASSVDAGRSYEQYFGPGTRLTVT.

This clonotype showed up just a few times. J is TRBJ1-5 and V is TRBV2; D call uncertain. Trimming cost V 5 bases and J 5 bases, with 10 bases left between them. Germline-derived CDR1 and CDR2 are SNHLY and FYNNEI. The CDR3 sequence is 13 residues long. The DNA of the CDR3 is TGTGCCAGCAGTAACTGGGGTCATCAGCCCCAGCATTTT. This translates into CASSNWGHQPQHF.

This chain uses TRBV7-2 with TRBJ2-1; TRBD2 is a possible D gene (5 bases). V was cut by 5 bases and J by 3 bases, with 17 bases left in between. Germline V lookup: CDR1 SGHTA, CDR2 FQGNSA. The CDR3 loop spans 16 amino acids. The CDR3 sequence: CASSPASGFGYNEQFF. The DNA for the CDR3 is TGTGCCAGCAGCCCCGCGTCGGGGTTTGGCTACAATGAGCAGTTCTTC. Variable domain in full (rest from reference TRBV7-2 and TRBJ2-1): GAGVSQSPSNKVTEKGKDVELRCDPISGHTALYWYRQSLGQGLEFLIYFQGNSAPDKSGLPSDRFSAERTGGSVSTLTIQRTQQEDSAVYLCASSPASGFGYNEQFFGPGTRLTVL.

V and J are TRBV12-3 or TRBV12-4 and TRBJ1-1; unclear D gene. Trimming pared 8 bases from V and 3 bases from J, leaving 10 bases between. The CDR3 loop spans 12 amino acids. The CDR3 protein is CASRVMDTEAFF. CDR3 nucleotide sequence: TGTGCCAGCCGAGTTATGGACACTGAAGCTTTCTTT.

The gene calls are TRBV11-2 and TRBJ1-1; D is unclear. The CDR3 contains 14 residues. Germline assignment: CDR1 SGHAT and CDR2 FQNNGV. V was shortened by 5 bases and J by 4 bases, with 14 bases between the two germline ends. The CDR3 loop reads CASSPRPEITEAFF. The CDR3 bases are TGTGCCAGCAGCCCAAGGCCCGAGATCACTGAAGCTTTCTTT.

The CDR3 sequence: CASSLNDLPVSYEQYF. The CDR3 DNA follows: TGTGCCAGCAGCTTGAACGACCTCCCAGTCTCCTACGAGCAGTACTTC. The chain joins TRBV7-8 to TRBJ2-7; D is ambiguous. V lost 3 bases to trimming and J lost 0 bases, with 15 bases between them. Germline V gene data show CDR1 as SGHVS and CDR2 as FQNEAQ. The CDR3 is 16 residues long.

V and J are TRBV24-1 and TRBJ1-1, with 10 bases matching TRBD1. The germline gives CDR1 KGHDR, CDR2 SFDVKD. The CDR3 length is 11 residues. Unmatched junction bases numbered 0, after V lost 9 bases and J lost 6 bases. DNA for the CDR3: TGTGCCACCGGACAGGGGGCTGAAGCTTTCTTT. It is translated as CATGQGAEAFF.

This clonotype was counted between two and nine times. The chain is built from TRBV20-1 and TRBJ1-5, with D perhaps TRBD1 (6 bases). With 2 bases removed from V and 7 bases from J, the gap between germline ends came to 18 bases. CDR3 length: 15 residues. Germline V lookup: CDR1 DFQATT, CDR2 SNEGSKA (reference sequence). DNA for the CDR3: TGCAGTGCTAGACAAGGAGGGGGGAGAGGGCAGCCCCAGCATTTT. Amino acids: CSARQGGGRGQPQHF.

V is TRBV27 and J is TRBJ2-3, with 9 bases fitting TRBD2. After removal of 3 bases from V and 2 bases from J, the junction contained 6 bases not matched to a gene. From germline, CDR1 is MNHEY and CDR2 SMNVEV (reference sequence). This CDR3 has 16 amino acids. CDR3 amino acids: CASSFGLAPFTDTQYF. As DNA, the CDR3 is TGTGCCAGCAGTTTTGGACTAGCGCCCTTCACAGATACGCAGTATTTT.

This CDR3 reads CAISGRQGGRYEQYF. The CDR3 DNA is TGTGCCATCAGCGGGAGGCAGGGGGGACGCTACGAGCAGTACTTC. The rearrangement joins TRBV10-3 to TRBJ2-7, with D possibly called TRBD1 or TRBD2 (7 bases each). Looked up from germline, CDR1 is ENHRY and CDR2 is SYGVKD. The CDR3 length is 15 residues. The V end was cut by 6 bases, the J end by 3 bases, with 18 bases between.

Worth noting for this clonotype: One end of the junction varies from germline; a read error may be responsible. The chain couples TRBV20-1 to TRBJ2-5; 8 positions agree with TRBD2. Germline CDR1 DFQATT, CDR2 SNEGSKA (reference sequence). This CDR3 has 15 residues. The CDR3 DNA follows: TGCATTGCTGGCCTGGCGGGGGGCGCCCAAGAGACCCAGTACTTC. This translates into CIAGLAGGAQETQYF.

V is TRBV19 and J is TRBJ2-3, with a weak D call TRBD1 (5 bases). CDR1 and CDR2 (germline): LNHDA, SQIVND (reference sequence). V dropped 3 bases and J dropped 4 bases, with 17 bases sitting between them. The CDR3 covers 16 residues. The CDR3 spells CASSMGKGMNPDTQYF. DNA for the CDR3: TGTGCCAGTAGTATGGGAAAGGGGATGAACCCAGATACGCAGTATTTT. Using reference TRBV19 and TRBJ2-3 for the parts outside the CDR3, the full variable domain is DGGITQSPKYLFRKEGQNVTLSCEQNLNHDAMYWYRQDPGQGLRLIYYSQIVNDFQKGDIAEGYSVSREKKESFPLTVTSAQKNPTAFYLCASSMGKGMNPDTQYFGPGTRLTVL.

This clonotype has a handful of counts. The chain recombines TRBV11-2 with TRBJ2-3, with 8 bases matching TRBD1. CDR3 length: 13 amino acids. V was pared by 4 bases and J by 7 bases, with 4 bases of the junction left unmatched. Per the germline V gene, CDR1 is SGHAT and CDR2 is FQNNGV. The CDR3 sequence is CASSSDRANTQYF. CDR3 nucleotides: TGTGCCAGCAGCTCGGACAGGGCGAATACGCAGTATTTT.

The rearrangement joins TRBV6-1 to TRBJ1-1, with 8 positions matching TRBD1. Trimming removed 4 bases from V and 3 bases from J; junction bases left unmatched: 7. The CDR3 contains 15 residues. Germline V CDR1 and CDR2: MNHNS, SASEGT. The CDR3: CASSARQGRDTEAFF. Written as DNA, the CDR3 is TGTGCCAGCAGTGCCCGACAGGGGAGAGACACTGAAGCTTTCTTT.

This clonotype showed up just a few times. This rearrangement joins TRBV4-3 to TRBJ1-2; maybe TRBD1 (5 bases). Trimming left V 4 bases short and J 0 bases short, with 15 bases between. This CDR3 comprises 16 residues. The germline V gene has CDR1 LGHNA and CDR2 YSLEER. The chain's CDR3 is CASSPRLGPANYGYTF. The CDR3 DNA follows: TGCGCCAGCAGCCCTCGTTTGGGGCCCGCTAACTATGGCTACACCTTC.

In this sample, this clonotype turned up a few times. The genes are TRBV24-1 and TRBJ1-2, with D possibly TRBD1 on 5 matching bases. V was shortened by 6 bases and J by 8 bases, with 18 bases between the two germline ends. The CDR3 has 14 amino acids. CDR1 KGHDR and CDR2 SFDVKD come from the germline V gene. The chain's CDR3 is CATSQDEGSGGYTF. In DNA, the CDR3 is TGTGCCACCAGTCAAGATGAGGGGAGTGGGGGCTACACCTTC.

This clonotype was seen a few times. This chain connects TRBV7-2 to TRBJ1-2, with D hard to call. There are 13 residues in the CDR3. Germline CDR1 and CDR2: SGHTA and FQGNSA. V lost 0 bases, J lost 7 bases, and 9 bases lay in between. The CDR3 DNA reads TGTGCCAGCAGCTTAGCGGTCGACGGTGGCTACACCTTC. It translates to CASSLAVDGGYTF.

The chain employs TRBV20-1 and TRBJ2-7; TRBD2 agrees at 7 bases. Germline loops: CDR1 DFQATT, CDR2 SNEGSKA (reference sequence). J lost 6 bases, V lost 0 bases, and 8 bases had no gene match. This CDR3 has 14 residues. CDR3 in DNA: TGCAGTGCTAGAGATTCGAGACTAGCTACCGAGCAGTACGTC. This gives the protein CSARDSRLATEQYV.